This is a list of T cell receptor beta chains from one sample in a study of CD8 T cells in ankylosing spondylitis. TCRdb reanalysed the 5' RACE reads using MiXCR and keeps one entry per CDR3 protein. The data contain about 500,000 distinct CDR3 sequences, roughly an eighth of them singletons. Sequenced: blood, either unsorted or a sorted T cell fraction (not recorded which). These receptors came from a male donor with ankylosing spondylitis. CDR3s include the opening cysteine and the closing phenylalanine or tryptophan. The order of the fields is CDR3 length, V gene, J gene, CDR3 protein.

CDR3 length: 13; V gene: TRBV30; J gene: TRBJ1-1; CDR3 protein: CAWRDSMNTEAFF
CDR3 length: 16; V gene: TRBV11-2; J gene: TRBJ2-7; CDR3 protein: CASSLRTGISSYEQYF
CDR3 length: 14; V gene: TRBV5-1; J gene: TRBJ2-3; CDR3 protein: CASSLTGPPDTQYF
CDR3 length: 15; V gene: TRBV30; J gene: TRBJ2-2; CDR3 protein: CAWKWGSPNTGELFF
CDR3 length: 12; V gene: TRBV12-3/TRBV12-4; J gene: TRBJ1-2; CDR3 protein: CASSDPGGGYTF
CDR3 length: 14; V gene: TRBV12-3/TRBV12-4; J gene: TRBJ2-7; CDR3 protein: CASSPDRSSYEQYF
CDR3 length: 16; V gene: TRBV24-1; J gene: TRBJ2-1; CDR3 protein: CATSDLTAGEDNEQFF
CDR3 length: 13; V gene: TRBV7-6; J gene: TRBJ1-5; CDR3 protein: CASSRERNQPQHF
CDR3 length: 14; V gene: TRBV5-1; J gene: TRBJ2-6; CDR3 protein: CASSRDAGANVLTF
CDR3 length: 13; V gene: TRBV20-1; J gene: TRBJ2-1; CDR3 protein: CSAHGLADNEQFF
CDR3 length: 14; V gene: TRBV5-1; J gene: TRBJ2-1; CDR3 protein: CASSSVGTRNEQFF
CDR3 length: 13; V gene: TRBV2; J gene: TRBJ1-2; CDR3 protein: CASSEARASGYTF
CDR3 length: 13; V gene: TRBV7-9; J gene: TRBJ2-5; CDR3 protein: CASSSSGGETQYF
CDR3 length: 16; V gene: TRBV7-2; J gene: TRBJ2-3; CDR3 protein: CASSLVIAGGQDTQYF
CDR3 length: 13; V gene: TRBV15; J gene: TRBJ2-5; CDR3 protein: CATSFAGQETQYF
CDR3 length: 15; V gene: TRBV20-1; J gene: TRBJ2-1; CDR3 protein: CSARIGRSSYNEQFF
CDR3 length: 17; V gene: TRBV20-1; J gene: TRBJ2-7; CDR3 protein: CSTAREGTSGLRYEQYF
CDR3 length: 13; V gene: TRBV29-1; J gene: TRBJ2-1; CDR3 protein: CSVAGTTINEQFF
CDR3 length: 16; V gene: TRBV2; J gene: TRBJ2-1; CDR3 protein: CASSERGLANYNEQFF
CDR3 length: 14; V gene: TRBV24-1; J gene: TRBJ1-3; CDR3 protein: CATRASTGPDTIYF
CDR3 length: 17; V gene: TRBV2; J gene: TRBJ1-1; CDR3 protein: CASSLRTGGVGNTEAFF
CDR3 length: 17; V gene: TRBV11-1; J gene: TRBJ2-1; CDR3 protein: CASSNTGTSGRLDEQFF
CDR3 length: 13; V gene: TRBV20-1; J gene: TRBJ2-1; CDR3 protein: CSALGLAYNEQFF
CDR3 length: 15; V gene: TRBV20-1; J gene: TRBJ2-2; CDR3 protein: CSARDKGQGAGELFF
CDR3 length: 12; V gene: TRBV6-4; J gene: TRBJ2-1; CDR3 protein: CASSEAGPARFF
CDR3 length: 14; V gene: TRBV29-1; J gene: TRBJ2-1; CDR3 protein: CSAAVGGGYNEQFF